These 17 T cell receptor beta chains were sequenced from one sample in a study of post-analysis software for immune sequencing data. These receptors' targets are unknown. Whole-study findings and limits: In patients, about 5 TRBV segments were more frequent than in controls, with TRBV5-6, TRBV5-1 and TRBV20-1 among them.

Tagging with unique molecular identifiers was a feature of the TCR beta cDNA libraries. MiXCR, run by TCRdb on the PCR reads, gives a single entry per CDR3 protein. The table lists hundreds of thousands of distinct CDR3 sequences, roughly 46% of them singletons. Sequenced material: blood. All receptors derive from a girl between 10 and 17 years old with multiple sclerosis.

This chain uses TRBV7-9 with TRBJ1-1; D is unresolved. The CDR3 length is 12 residues. Germline CDR1 reads SEHNR; CDR2 reads FQNEAQ (reference sequence). Trimming left V 3 bases short and J 5 bases short, with 7 bases between. This chain's CDR3 is CASSFAGTEAFF. CDR3 in DNA: TGTGCCAGCAGCTTTGCGGGGACTGAAGCTTTCTTT.

V is TRBV4-1 and J is TRBJ1-2, with D tentatively TRBD1 (5 bases). Trimming removed 1 base at V and 4 bases at J, with 16 bases between. Germline assignment: CDR1 MGHRA and CDR2 YSYEKL. This CDR3 comprises 16 residues. The CDR3 DNA reads TGCGCCAGCAGCCAAGTAAGCGGCAGGGAGGGCTATGGCTACACCTTC. Translated, it gives CASSQVSGREGYGYTF.

V and J are TRBV12-3 or TRBV12-4 and TRBJ2-6; 11 bases are a match to TRBD2. This CDR3 comprises 18 residues. V was clipped by 3 bases and J by 2 bases; unmatched bases: 6. CDR3 region: CASSFIAGGPAGANVLTF. CDR3 nucleotides: TGTGCCAGCAGTTTTATAGCGGGAGGGCCGGCTGGGGCCAACGTCCTGACTTTC.

This clonotype was seen more than once but under ten times. The chain is built from TRBV5-1 and TRBJ2-7, with 8 bases aligning to TRBD1. Trimming cost V 2 bases and J 7 bases; bases outside gene matches: 8. The CDR3 spans 14 residues. Germline V gene lookup returns CDR1 SGHRS and CDR2 YFSETQ. The CDR3 sequence is CASSLRQGLGEQYF. The CDR3 DNA reads as TGCGCCAGCAGCTTAAGACAGGGGCTCGGGGAGCAGTACTTC.

This chain uses TRBV29-1 with TRBJ2-1; unclear D gene. The CDR3 contains 14 residues. The germline V gene has CDR1 SQVTM and CDR2 ANQGSEA. Between the trimmed V and J ends, which lost 4 bases and 6 bases, there was a span of 16 bases. The CDR3 nucleotides are TGCAGCGTTGGAACCGGACGAGGCGGCAATGAGCAGTTCTTC. This gives the protein CSVGTGRGGNEQFF.

This chain joins TRBV12-3 or TRBV12-4 and TRBJ1-6, with a possible D match to TRBD1 (5 bases). CDR3 length: 15 residues. V was cut by 3 bases and J by 4 bases, with 10 bases left in between. The CDR3 spells CASSLGGGYNSPLHF. The DNA for the CDR3 is TGTGCCAGCAGTTTGGGTGGGGGATATAATTCACCCCTCCACTTT.

The CDR3 reads CASSYSTGYEQFF. DNA of the CDR3: TGTGCCAGCAGTTACTCGACGGGTTATGAGCAGTTCTTC. The chain links TRBV6-5 to TRBJ2-1; D ambiguous. The CDR3 is 13 amino acids. Per the germline V gene, CDR1 is MNHEY and CDR2 is SVGAGI. The V gene lost 0 bases and the J gene lost 8 bases, with 8 bases spanning the gap.

This clonotype occurred once. The rearrangement links TRBV6-1 to TRBJ1-5; D is ambiguous. This CDR3 is 12 amino acids long. Trimming took 10 bases from V and 2 from J, leaving 9 bases between them. CDR1 and CDR2 (germline): MNHNS, SASEGT. The CDR3 is CATLQGNQPQHF. The CDR3 DNA follows: TGTGCCACGCTACAAGGCAATCAGCCCCAGCATTTT.

This clonotype was seen just once. V is TRBV5-1 and J is TRBJ1-1; TRBD1 agrees at 9 bases. J lost 5 bases, V lost 1 base, and 6 bases had no gene match. CDR3 length: 15 residues. In germline, CDR1 is SGHRS, CDR2 YFSETQ. CDR3 nucleotides: TGCGCCAGCAGCTTGTACGACAGGGGGGGGACTGAAGCTTTCTTT. Protein: CASSLYDRGGTEAFF.

For this clonotype: The junction and the germline gene differ at one end; a read error may be behind it. The chain recombines TRBV7-3 with TRBJ1-2, with 9 bases identical to TRBD1. Germline values: CDR1 SGHTA, CDR2 FQGTGA. The CDR3 has 14 amino acids. CDR3 DNA sequence: TGCGCCAGCAGCTTGGACAGGGGAGGATCTGGCTACACCTTC. It specifies CASSLDRGGSGYTF.

This chain links TRBV3-1 with TRBJ2-3, with no clear D. The CDR3 is 15 residues long. The germline gives CDR1 LGHDT, CDR2 YNNKEL (reference sequence). Trimming took off 1 base at V and 4 bases at J, with 12 bases between the two ends. The CDR3 sequence is CASSQGFTLADTQYF. CDR3 nucleotide sequence: TGTGCCAGCAGCCAAGGTTTTACCCTTGCAGATACGCAGTATTTT.

The chain uses TRBV12-3 or TRBV12-4 and TRBJ2-2, with D hard to call. The CDR3 is 15 residues long. Trimming left V 0 bases short and J 0 bases short, with 5 bases between. As DNA, the CDR3 is TGTGCCAGCAGTTTAGCGGAGCCGAACACCGGGGAGCTGTTTTTT. As protein: CASSLAEPNTGELFF.

Comment on this clonotype: At one of its ends the junction is not consistent with the germline gene, which may arise from a read error. The rearrangement joins TRBV6-6 to TRBJ1-1, with 7 bases fitting TRBD1. The V gene's germline CDR1 is MNHNY and CDR2 SVGAGI (reference sequence). The CDR3 runs to 15 residues. Written as DNA, the CDR3 is TGTGCCAGCAGCCGCCCGGGACAGATGAACACTGAAGCTTTTTTT. This translates into CASSRPGQMNTEAFF.

This clonotype was observed once. The chain has TRBV28 and TRBJ2-5; D possibly corresponds to TRBD1 (6 bases). This CDR3 contains 13 residues. The germline CDR1 and CDR2 sequences are MDHEN and SYDVKM. Trimming removed 6 bases from V and 2 bases from J, with 10 bases in between. CDR3 in amino acids: CASRTDSQETQYF. DNA for the CDR3: TGTGCCAGCAGGACGGACAGTCAAGAGACCCAGTACTTC.

In this sample, this clonotype turned up a few times. This chain joins TRBV5-6 and TRBJ2-5; D is uncertain. Germline V gene data show CDR1 as SGHDT and CDR2 as YYEEEE. The CDR3 covers 14 residues. V lost 1 base to trimming and J lost 5 bases, with 12 bases between them. CDR3 protein: CASSLYWVGETQYF. CDR3 bases: TGTGCCAGCAGCTTGTATTGGGTAGGGGAGACCCAGTACTTC. Full variable domain (remainder filled in from reference TRBV5-6 and TRBJ2-5): DAGVTQSPTHLIKTRGQQVTLRCSPKSGHDTVSWYQQALGQGPQFIFQYYEEEERQRGNFPDRFSGHQFPNYSSELNVNALLLGDSALYLCASSLYWVGETQYFGPGTRLLVL.

This sequence joins TRBV29-1 and TRBJ2-1, with 14 bases that match TRBD2. The CDR3 runs 15 residues. CDR1 and CDR2 (germline): SQVTM, ANQGSEA. The ends lost 7 bases at V and 8 bases at J; junction bases unmatched: 10. This CDR3 is CSAGLTSGRADEQFF. Written as DNA, the CDR3 is TGCAGCGCCGGACTGACTAGCGGGAGGGCCGATGAGCAGTTCTTC.

Concerning this clonotype: The junction departs from germline at one end; a sequencing error may be responsible. The chain has TRBV5-1 and TRBJ2-3; D call uncertain. The CDR3 is 15 amino acids. CDR1 SGHRS and CDR2 YFSETQ come from the germline V gene. CDR3 loop: CASSLGGQVTDMQYF. DNA of the CDR3: TGCGCCAGCAGCTTGGGGGGTCAGGTTACAGATATGCAGTATTTT.